This T cell receptor (beta chain) appears in the sequencing data of a study of graft-versus-host responses after intestinal transplantation. Overall study: Each of the recipients got a multivisceral, liver-intestinal, or isolated intestinal transplant. Once they had received anti-thymocyte globulin induction, all recipients took tacrolimus and steroids for 2 to 4 years. Study-level findings and limits: The authors found GvH clones in recipient marrow, some appearing first in ileum or blood. Early post-transplant HvG declines showed an association with peak circulating GvH clone levels.

The assay was immunoSEQ multiplex PCR, and TCRdb's table has in-frame clones only and misses some. There are 80,000 to 100,000 clones in the sample; roughly 92% occur only once, and around 0.15% lies in the top ten. Germline-derived CDR1 and CDR2 are MNHEY and SMNVEV (reference sequence). The V gene lost 5 bases and the J gene lost 0 bases, with 26 bases spanning the gap. This CDR3 spans 19 amino acids. As for this clone: Its antigen is unidentified.

The starting material was unstimulated CD4+ T cells sorted from spleen or lymph node cells, obtained before intestinal transplant. The sequence was obtained from a human donor who received an intestinal transplant. The chain carries TRBV27 and TRBJ2-7; TRBD1 is a possible D gene (6 bases). In nucleotides, the CDR3 is TGTGCCAGCAGTGAAATGGAATTCTTCCAGGGGAAGAGCTCCTACGAGCAGTACTTC. This gives the protein CASSEMEFFQGKSSYEQYF.